One and the same sample provided the 18 T cell receptor beta chains below, sequenced in a study of cytotoxic CD8 clonotypes in ibrutinib-treated CLL. Some clones are missing from TCRdb's copy, which holds only in-frame ones; the method was immunoSEQ multiplex PCR. The top ten clones hold 2.5% to 3.5% of a sample with 130,000 or so clones, under 90% of them seen once. The sequences come from PBMCs, collected after 24 months of ibrutinib treatment. Receptor source: a human donor with chronic lymphocytic leukemia.

This chain uses TRBV27 with TRBJ1-2, with 10 bases identical to TRBD1. The CDR3 has 14 amino acids. Germline trimming cut 4 bases from V and 7 bases from J; bases unmatched to any gene: 6. Germline V CDR1 and CDR2: MNHEY, SMNVEV (reference sequence). DNA for the CDR3: TGTGCCAGCAGTTGGGACAGGGGAACGTTTGGCTACACCTTC. It is translated as CASSWDRGTFGYTF.

V is TRBV6-6 and J is TRBJ2-7, with D uncertain. The germline V gene encodes CDR1 MNHNY and CDR2 SVGAGI (reference sequence). This CDR3 has 11 amino acids. The ends were cut back, 8 bases at V and 2 bases at J, with 7 bases in the middle. The CDR3 region is CASATAYEQYF. CDR3 DNA: TGTGCCAGCGCCACCGCCTACGAGCAGTACTTC.

This clone was seen just once. This chain connects TRBV10-3 to TRBJ1-4; possibly TRBD1 for D (5 bases). The length of the CDR3 is 13 residues. V shed 6 bases and J shed 8 bases, with 13 bases lying between them. Germline V gives CDR1 ENHRY, CDR2 SYGVKD. The CDR3 DNA reads as TGTGCCATCAGATCAGGGACGGGGGAAAAACTGTTTTTT. Translation: CAIRSGTGEKLFF.

The chain carries TRBV27 and TRBJ1-6; D remains ambiguous. Germline lookup yields CDR1 MNHEY and CDR2 SMNVEV (reference sequence). V lost 0 bases to trimming and J lost 0 bases, with 12 bases between them. The CDR3 extends over 18 amino acids. CDR3 nucleotide sequence: TGTGCCAGCAGTTTATCGGTGGGCAGAAGCTCCTATAATTCACCCCTCCACTTT. This sequence encodes CASSLSVGRSSYNSPLHF.

The chain couples TRBV7-8 to TRBJ2-1; TRBD1 might be the D (6 bases). V lost 2 bases to trimming and J lost 0 bases, with 14 bases between them. The germline V gene encodes CDR1 SGHVS and CDR2 FQNEAQ. The CDR3 is 17 amino acids. The CDR3 loop reads CASSLRQVGSSYNEQFF. For the CDR3, the DNA is TGTGCCAGCAGCTTAAGACAGGTGGGGAGCTCCTACAATGAGCAGTTCTTC.

This sequence joins TRBV30 and TRBJ1-5; D is undetermined. This CDR3 is built from 15 residues. Germline V gives CDR1 GTSNPN, CDR2 SVGIG (reference sequence). Trimming cost V 2 bases and J 0 bases, with 11 bases left between them. CDR3 DNA: TGTGCCTGGAGTCCAATCGGGAATAGCAATCAGCCCCAGCATTTT. The encoded protein is CAWSPIGNSNQPQHF.

The CDR3 sequence: CASSPLPLQAGGTDTQYF. The CDR3 nucleotides are TGTGCCAGCTCACCACTGCCCCTCCAGGCAGGGGGAACAGATACGCAGTATTTT. The chain employs TRBV18 and TRBJ2-3, with 7 nucleotides matching TRBD1. The trim removed 1 base at V and 3 bases at J, leaving 13 bases unmatched. This CDR3 comprises 18 residues. Germline CDR1 reads KGHSH; CDR2 reads LQKENI.

The chain employs TRBV10-3 and TRBJ1-1; no reliable D call. Germline lookup yields CDR1 ENHRY and CDR2 SYGVKD. The CDR3 length is 15 residues. With 7 bases removed from V and 4 bases from J, the gap between germline ends came to 19 bases. Here the CDR3 reads CAITAGHEPPTEAFF. DNA for the CDR3: TGTGCCATCACAGCTGGGCATGAGCCGCCCACTGAAGCTTTCTTT.

The chain is built from TRBV11-2 and TRBJ2-1, with D maybe TRBD1 (6 bases). Between the trimmed V and J ends, which lost 5 bases and 8 bases, there was a span of 16 bases. CDR1 SGHAT and CDR2 FQNNGV come from the germline V gene. This CDR3 is 14 amino acids long. The CDR3 here is CASSQDRYGDEQFF. As DNA, the CDR3 is TGTGCCAGCAGCCAGGACAGATATGGGGATGAGCAGTTCTTC.

This rearrangement joins TRBV30 to TRBJ2-1; 7 bases are a match to TRBD1. This CDR3 region has 12 residues. Germline V gives CDR1 GTSNPN, CDR2 SVGIG (reference sequence). V dropped 1 base and J dropped 8; count of bases not matched to a gene: 2. The CDR3 sequence is CAWSDRGDEQFF. DNA of the CDR3: TGTGCCTGGAGTGACAGGGGTGATGAGCAGTTCTTC.

The chain carries TRBV7-3 and TRBJ2-3; 10 bases line up with TRBD2. The CDR3 is 17 residues long. The J segment lost 4 bases and the V segment lost 8 bases, leaving 15 bases of the junction unmatched. Germline loops: CDR1 SGHTA, CDR2 FQGTGA. CDR3 loop: CASGRGRSGGPPDTQYF. The CDR3 nucleotides are TGTGCCAGCGGCCGGGGTCGTAGCGGGGGGCCGCCAGATACGCAGTATTTT.

This chain links TRBV7-8 with TRBJ1-2, with 7 bases that match TRBD1. The V segment lost 0 bases and the J segment 2 bases; nucleotides outside the gene matches: 0. This CDR3 has 14 amino acids. The germline V gene encodes CDR1 SGHVS and CDR2 FQNEAQ. CDR3 DNA sequence: TGTGCCAGCAGCTTAGCGGGACAGAACTATGGCTACACCTTC. It is translated as CASSLAGQNYGYTF.

This clone has only a few counts. The rearrangement links TRBV7-2 to TRBJ2-3; 16 bases map to TRBD2. CDR1 SGHTA and CDR2 FQGNSA come from the germline V gene. This CDR3 contains 16 residues. The J segment lost 4 bases and the V segment lost 7 bases, leaving 5 bases of the junction unmatched. The CDR3 DNA sequence: TGTGCCAGCACCCCGGGACTAGCGGGGGGGCCAGATACGCAGTATTTT. The encoded protein is CASTPGLAGGPDTQYF.

The rearrangement links TRBV19 to TRBJ1-4; TRBD1 is a possible D gene (5 bases). In germline, CDR1 is LNHDA, CDR2 SQIVND (reference sequence). This CDR3 contains 16 residues. The V gene lost 5 bases and the J gene lost 8 bases, with 21 bases spanning the gap. The CDR3, as DNA: TGTGCCAGTAGTCCCCCCGGGGGGGGTACATCAGAAAAACTGTTTTTT. Its translation is CASSPPGGGTSEKLFF.

V gene TRBV6-1 combines with J gene TRBJ1-1; unclear D gene. Germline V CDR1 and CDR2: MNHNS, SASEGT. The V gene lost 6 bases and the J gene lost 7 bases, with 9 bases spanning the gap. CDR3 length equals 11 residues. As DNA, the CDR3 is TGTGCCAGCAGCCCCCTCATTGAAGCTTTCTTT. This gives the protein CASSPLIEAFF.

The gene calls are TRBV10-2 and TRBJ2-2, with D tentatively TRBD2 (7 bases). Trimming stripped 3 bases from V and 3 bases from J, with 17 bases between. The CDR3 contains 17 residues. From germline, CDR1 is WSHSY and CDR2 SAAADI. CDR3: CASSDRRGPADTGELFF. The DNA for the CDR3 is TGCGCCAGCAGTGACCGGCGGGGGCCAGCTGACACCGGGGAGCTGTTTTTT.

The chain uses TRBV15 and TRBJ2-5, with 8 bases that match TRBD1. Per the germline V gene, CDR1 is LNHNV and CDR2 is YYDKDF (reference sequence). The CDR3 runs 15 residues. The trim removed 4 bases at V and 1 base at J, leaving 5 bases unmatched. The CDR3 here is CATSIGGTGQETQYF. The CDR3, as DNA: TGTGCCACCAGCATAGGAGGGACAGGCCAAGAGACCCAGTACTTC. The full variable domain, in which reference TRBV15 and TRBJ2-5 provide the parts outside the CDR3, is DAMVIQNPRYQVTQFGKPVTLSCSQTLNHNVMYWYQQKSSQAPKLLFHYYDKDFNNEADTPDNFQSRRPNTSFCFLDIRSPGLGDTAMYLCATSIGGTGQETQYFGPGTRLLVL.

This CDR3 is CASSPLRVDARSGANVLTF. CDR3 bases: TGTGCCAGCTCACCACTAAGGGTCGATGCTCGCTCTGGGGCCAACGTCCTGACTTTC. The chain employs TRBV18 and TRBJ2-6; D unclear. V lost 1 base to trimming and J lost 0 bases, with 16 bases between them. Germline V gene data show CDR1 as KGHSH and CDR2 as LQKENI. The CDR3 runs to 19 residues.